Listed here is a single T cell receptor (beta chain). Antigen specificity is unknown. This sample is drawn from a study of blood T cell dynamics during melanoma immunotherapy. Study findings and constraints: It remained unknown if the driving T cell clones were melanoma-specific.

Time point meaning: week 3, after first cycle of checkpoint inhibitor. From germline, CDR1 is SNHLY and CDR2 FYNNEI. V dropped 2 bases and J dropped 4 bases, with 0 bases sitting between them. The CDR3 loop spans 10 amino acids. Method: immunoSEQ multiplex PCR; TCRdb's copy keeps in-frame clones and lacks some. The table has roughly 6,000 clones, more than 80% seen once; the top ten hold about 32%. The chain joins TRBV2 to TRBJ2-7, with unresolved D. Sequences were derived from blood, sampled from a patient treated with checkpoint blockade. The TCR comes from a human donor with melanoma. Some clones in this sample may be carry-over from other donors' samples. In DNA, the CDR3 is TGTGCCAGCAGTGAATACGAGCAGTACTTC. Protein sequence: CASSEYEQYF.